This is a list of T cell receptor beta chains from one sample in a study of blood T cell repertoires in COVID-19. Libraries were prepared by immunoSEQ multiplex PCR; TCRdb keeps only in-frame clonotypes and omits some of them. This repertoire shows 200,000 or so clones, about four fifths found once; its top ten account for roughly 12%. The sample was peripheral blood. The receptors come from a woman older than 75 with COVID-19, enrolled during active disease. Both conserved end residues are part of each CDR3. A D gene is named only where the DNA matches it firmly. The size of a clone is reported for some rows only, either as once, few or many, or as a class for expanded clones.

j_call | clone_size | d_call | v_call | cdr3_nt | cdr3_aa
TRBJ2-1 | - | - | TRBV7-3 | TGTGCCAGCAGCCTAACGGGGGAGGCGGCCTACAATGAGCAGTTCTTC | CASSLTGEAAYNEQFF
TRBJ2-2 | - | - | TRBV4-3 | TGCGCCAGCAGCCAAGATCGGGGCAGGGGTAACACCGGGGAGCTGTTTTTT | CASSQDRGRGNTGELFF
TRBJ1-4 | - | TRBD1 | TRBV19 | TGTGCCAGTAGTCGGGACAGGGTGGAAAAACTGTTTTTT | CASSRDRVEKLFF
TRBJ1-6 | - | - | TRBV5-6 | TGTGCCAGCAGCTTGCCTCGGAGGGATTCACCCCTCCACTTT | CASSLPRRDSPLHF
TRBJ2-7 | - | - | TRBV5-6 | TGTGCCAGCAGCTCCGGGACATCCTCCTACGAGCAGTACTTC | CASSSGTSSYEQYF
TRBJ1-5 | - | - | TRBV7-2 | TGTGCCAGCAGCTTGGAGGGGTATAGCAATCAGCCCCAGCATTTT | CASSLEGYSNQPQHF
TRBJ1-2 | - | TRBD1 | TRBV10-3 | TGTGCCATCAGTAGCACAGGGGGGGGCTACACCTTC | CAISSTGGGYTF
TRBJ1-1 | few | - | TRBV7-2 | TGTGCCAGCAGCTTGATGTCGGGGATGAACACTGAAGCTTTCTTT | CASSLMSGMNTEAFF
TRBJ2-4 | - | TRBD1 | TRBV24-1 | TGTGCCACCAGTGATTCAACAGGGGGAGACAAAAACATTCAGTACTTC | CATSDSTGGDKNIQYF
TRBJ1-2 | - | - | TRBV29-1 | TGCAGCGTTGAAGAGTCAGTGACAGGCGACTATGGCTACACCTTC | CSVEESVTGDYGYTF
TRBJ1-6 | once | - | TRBV19 | TGTGCCAGTAGCCCAGTCGGGGGTAATTCCTATAATTCACCCCTCCACTTT | CASSPVGGNSYNSPLHF
TRBJ2-7 | - | TRBD2 | TRBV28 | TGTGCCAGCAGTTTCAAGCGGGAGTACGAGCAGTACTTC | CASSFKREYEQYF
TRBJ1-2 | - | - | TRBV5-6 | TGTGCCAGCAGCTTGGGCCAGGGCCATGGCTACACCTTC | CASSLGQGHGYTF
TRBJ1-1 | - | - | TRBV7-2 | TGTGCCAGCAGCCAAGGGGTTGAAGCTTTCTTT | CASSQGVEAFF
TRBJ1-1 | - | - | TRBV7-2 | TGTGCCAGCAGCCCGATCGGTATTTGGACTGAAGCTTTCTTT | CASSPIGIWTEAFF
TRBJ2-3 | - | - | TRBV2 | TGTGCCAGCAGTGAAGAAGGACTCCGCACAGATACGCAGTATTTT | CASSEEGLRTDTQYF
TRBJ2-2 | - | TRBD2 | TRBV5-6 | TGTGCCAGCAGCTTGGGGCTAGCGGGAAACACCGGGGAGCTGTTTTTT | CASSLGLAGNTGELFF
TRBJ1-2 | few | TRBD1 | TRBV19 | TGTGCCAGTAGTACAGGGGGCTCCTATGGCTACACCTTC | CASSTGGSYGYTF
TRBJ1-5 | - | - | TRBV10-3 | TGTGCCATCAGTGAAAATGGACAGAGTCAGCCCCAGCATTTT | CAISENGQSQPQHF
TRBJ2-1 | - | TRBD1 | TRBV2 | TGTGCCAGCAGTGGACAGGGGAGAGATGAGCAGTTCTTC | CASSGQGRDEQFF
TRBJ2-5 | - | TRBD2 | TRBV3-1/TRBV3-2 | TGTGCCAGCAGCCAAGAGGGACTACAAACGGGGGAGACCCAGTACTTC | CASSQEGLQTGETQYF
TRBJ1-6 | - | - | TRBV6-5 | TGTGCCAGCAGTTACGACAGCTCCTATAATTCACCCCTCCACTTT | CASSYDSSYNSPLHF
TRBJ2-1 | few | TRBD1 | TRBV2 | TGTGCCAGCAGTCGATGGACAGGGAGGAATGAGCAGTTCTTC | CASSRWTGRNEQFF
TRBJ2-3 | few | - | TRBV19 | TGTGCCAGTAGTATTGCATTCACTAGCACAGATACGCAGTATTTT | CASSIAFTSTDTQYF
TRBJ2-7 | - | TRBD2 | TRBV19 | TGTGCCAGTAGAAGGGATAGCGGGGTAGGTTACGAGCAGTACTTC | CASRRDSGVGYEQYF
TRBJ2-6 | - | TRBD2 | TRBV28 | TGTGCCAGCAGGGACCCTAGCGGGAGGGCCTCCGGGGCCAACGTCCTGACTTTC | CASRDPSGRASGANVLTF
TRBJ2-7 | - | TRBD2 | TRBV7-8 | TGTGCCAGCACCTCGTTTACGGGGGGCTCCTACGAGCAGTACTTC | CASTSFTGGSYEQYF
TRBJ1-4 | - | - | TRBV19 | TGTGCCAGTAGTTCGACAGGTTATAATGAAAAACTGTTTTTT | CASSSTGYNEKLFF
TRBJ2-2 | - | - | TRBV3-1/TRBV3-2 | TGTGCCAGCAGCCAAGGATACGGGACCGGGGAGCTGTTTTTT | CASSQGYGTGELFF
TRBJ2-7 | - | TRBD1 | TRBV27 | TGTGCCAGCAGTTCGAACTGGGACAGGAGAAACGAGCAGTACTTC | CASSSNWDRRNEQYF
TRBJ1-2 | - | TRBD1 | TRBV20-1 | TGCAGTGCGAGGACAGGCTATGGCTACACCTTC | CSARTGYGYTF
TRBJ2-3 | once | - | TRBV6-2/TRBV6-3 | TGTGCCAGCAGTTACTCCTGGGGGCGCGGGACAGATACGCAGTATTTT | CASSYSWGRGTDTQYF
TRBJ2-1 | once | TRBD1 | TRBV5-1 | TGCGCCAGCAGCTCCGGACAGGGTGGACCCTACAATGAGCAGTTCTTC | CASSSGQGGPYNEQFF
TRBJ2-7 | - | - | TRBV7-9 | TGTGCCAGCAGCCAACTCTACGAGCAGTACTTC | CASSQLYEQYF
TRBJ2-7 | few | - | TRBV2 | TGTGCCAGCAGTCCAGGGGGGAGCTACGAGCAGTACTTC | CASSPGGSYEQYF
TRBJ2-7 | few | - | TRBV6-5 | TGTGCCAGCAGCCGACAGTCCACCTACGAGCAGTACTTC | CASSRQSTYEQYF
TRBJ2-2 | - | - | TRBV18 | TGTGCCAGCTCACCACAAGGGGCGGGGACCGGGGAGCTGTTTTTT | CASSPQGAGTGELFF
TRBJ2-5 | few | TRBD1 | TRBV10-3 | TGTGCCATCAGTTCCTTACCCACAGGGGTCAAAGAGACCCAGTACTTC | CAISSLPTGVKETQYF
TRBJ1-5 | - | - | TRBV2 | TGTGCCAGCAGCGCCCCAGGGCGGAGCGCCCAGCATTTT | CASSAPGRSAQHF
TRBJ1-5 | - | - | TRBV10-3 | TGTGCCATCAGTGAGTCGGAGGCCCGGGGGGAAAATCAGCCCCAGCATTTT | CAISESEARGENQPQHF
TRBJ2-3 | - | - | TRBV7-8 | TGTGCCAGCAGCCCCCGTCCCACGAGGGATACGCAGTATTTT | CASSPRPTRDTQYF
TRBJ1-1 | - | - | TRBV4-3 | TGCGCCAGCAGCCAAGAGGTCGGTTTCACTGAAGCTTTCTTT | CASSQEVGFTEAFF
TRBJ2-7 | - | - | TRBV11-2 | TGTGCCAGCAGCCCGGCGGGCGGTACCAACGAGCAGTACTTC | CASSPAGGTNEQYF
TRBJ1-5 | - | - | TRBV4-1 | TGCGCCAGCAGCCCCACACGCGGGACGGCCAGGGCCCAGCATTTT | CASSPTRGTARAQHF
TRBJ1-1 | - | - | TRBV28 | TGTGCCAGCAGGCCGACAGGAACTCGTGGGGCTTTCTTT | CASRPTGTRGAFF
TRBJ1-2 | few | - | TRBV18 | TGTGCCAGCTCACCACAACAGGGAATCATCAATGGCTACACCTTC | CASSPQQGIINGYTF
TRBJ2-7 | - | - | TRBV11-2 | TGTGCCAGCAGCCTGCGTTTAGCGAGATTGGGGGAGCAGTACTTC | CASSLRLARLGEQYF
TRBJ1-4 | - | - | TRBV7-9 | TGTGCCAGCACCCAGAGGTTCAGCCTTGCAACTAATGAAAAACTGTTTTTT | CASTQRFSLATNEKLFF
TRBJ1-6 | - | TRBD1 | TRBV6-5 | TGTGCCAGCAGAAACCGGGACAGGGTGAATTCACCCCTCCACTTT | CASRNRDRVNSPLHF